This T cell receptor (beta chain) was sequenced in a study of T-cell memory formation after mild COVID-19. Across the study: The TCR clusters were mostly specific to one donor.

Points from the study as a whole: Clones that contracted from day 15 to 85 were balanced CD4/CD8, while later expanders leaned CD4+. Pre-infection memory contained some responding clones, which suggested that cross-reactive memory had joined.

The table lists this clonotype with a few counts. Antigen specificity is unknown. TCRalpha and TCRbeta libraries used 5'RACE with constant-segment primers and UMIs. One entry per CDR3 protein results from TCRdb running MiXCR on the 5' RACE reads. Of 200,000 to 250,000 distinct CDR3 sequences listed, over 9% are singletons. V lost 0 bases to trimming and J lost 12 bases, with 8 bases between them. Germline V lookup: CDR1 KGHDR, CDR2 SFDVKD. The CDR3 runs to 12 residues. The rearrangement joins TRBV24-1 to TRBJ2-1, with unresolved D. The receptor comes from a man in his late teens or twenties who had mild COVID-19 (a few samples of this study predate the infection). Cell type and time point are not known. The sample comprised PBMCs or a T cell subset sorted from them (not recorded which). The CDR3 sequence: CATSDLGVAQFF. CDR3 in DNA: TGTGCCACCAGTGATTTGGGTGTTGCGCAGTTCTTC.